This is a list of T cell receptor beta chains from one sample in a study of blood T cell repertoires in COVID-19. The assay was immunoSEQ multiplex PCR, and TCRdb's table has in-frame clones only and misses some. Of fewer than 350,000 clones listed, approximately 91% are singletons. The material sequenced was PBMCs or T cells enriched from blood (not recorded which). The receptors were sampled from a middle-aged woman with acute COVID-19. CDR3s include the opening cysteine and the closing phenylalanine or tryptophan. D genes are given only for firm matches. A row's size may be missing; if present it is once, few, many or a size class.

TRBV18,-,TRBJ1-1,TRBD1,CASSPWTGGDTEAFF,TGTGCCAGCTCACCGTGGACAGGGGGGGACACTGAAGCTTTCTTT
TRBV2,-,TRBJ2-5,-,CASMRGSQETQYF,TGTGCCAGCATGAGAGGTAGCCAAGAGACCCAGTACTTC
TRBV28,-,TRBJ2-1,TRBD1,CASSTTGGNNEQFF,TGTGCCAGCAGTACAACAGGGGGTAACAATGAGCAGTTCTTC
TRBV19,once,TRBJ2-3,TRBD1,CASSIRTGTSTDTQYF,TGTGCCAGTAGTATCCGGACAGGGACGAGCACAGATACGCAGTATTTT
TRBV30,-,TRBJ1-2,-,CAWSLDTDYGYTF,TGTGCCTGGAGTTTGGACACTGACTATGGCTACACCTTC
TRBV7-6,once,TRBJ2-1,-,CASSSPDSAYNEQFF,TGTGCCAGCAGCTCGCCGGACAGTGCCTACAATGAGCAGTTCTTC
TRBV2,-,TRBJ1-1,-,CASKQVTEAFF,TGTGCCAGTAAACAGGTTACTGAAGCTTTCTTT
TRBV7-2,-,TRBJ2-5,-,CASSLAGRQETQYF,TGTGCCAGCAGCTTAGCGGGGCGCCAGGAGACCCAGTACTTC
TRBV7-2,-,TRBJ2-5,-,CASSFSTGMGETQYF,TGTGCCAGCAGCTTCTCGACGGGAATGGGGGAGACCCAGTACTTC
TRBV2,many,TRBJ2-1,TRBD2,CASSPWDGGASYNEQFF,TGTGCCAGCAGCCCCTGGGACGGGGGGGCCTCCTACAATGAGCAGTTCTTC
TRBV6-5,-,TRBJ2-5,-,CASSYSPPGIPETQYF,TGTGCCAGCAGTTATTCGCCCCCGGGAATCCCAGAGACCCAGTACTTC
TRBV2,-,TRBJ2-7,TRBD1,CASRGQGWGGGYF,TGTGCCAGCAGGGGACAGGGATGGGGCGGGGGGTACTTC
TRBV30,-,TRBJ2-3,TRBD2,CAWSVRTSGGPSTDTQYF,TGTGCCTGGAGTGTACGGACTAGCGGGGGACCTAGCACAGATACGCAGTATTTT
TRBV5-1,-,TRBJ1-4,TRBD1,CASSLNRGREKLFF,TGCGCCAGCAGCTTGAACAGGGGGCGAGAGAAACTGTTTTTT
TRBV6-1,-,TRBJ1-2,-,CASSEVSSNYGYTF,TGTGCCAGCAGTGAAGTAAGCTCCAACTATGGCTACACCTTC
TRBV7-2,-,TRBJ2-1,TRBD1,CASSLGRDRINEQFF,TGTGCCAGCAGCTTAGGGCGGGACAGGATCAATGAGCAGTTCTTC
TRBV30,-,TRBJ2-3,-,CAGSGTGTDTQYF,TGTGCCGGATCCGGGACTGGCACAGATACGCAGTATTTT
TRBV2,-,TRBJ2-1,-,CASSDGGPYNEQFF,TGTGCCAGCAGTGACGGCGGGCCGTACAATGAGCAGTTCTTC
TRBV30,-,TRBJ1-2,TRBD1,CAWSIVAGTGGFGRVGYTF,TGTGCCTGGAGTATCGTTGCCGGGACAGGGGGCTTCGGGCGAGTTGGCTACACCTTC
TRBV18,-,TRBJ2-3,-,CASSNSLEKQGPRDTQYF,TGTGCCAGCTCAAACTCCCTCGAGAAGCAGGGGCCGCGGGATACGCAGTATTTT
TRBV19,-,TRBJ2-1,TRBD2,CASSIGTSSNEQFF,TGTGCCAGTAGTATCGGGACTAGTAGCAATGAGCAGTTCTTC
TRBV3-1/TRBV3-2,-,TRBJ2-5,-,CASKEWAGETQYF,TGTGCCAGCAAGGAGTGGGCGGGGGAGACCCAGTACTTC
TRBV19,-,TRBJ1-2,TRBD1,CASSRETGGNGYTF,TGTGCCAGTAGTAGGGAGACAGGGGGGAATGGCTACACCTTC
TRBV9,few,TRBJ2-2,TRBD1,CASGTGRNTGELFF,TGTGCCAGCGGGACAGGGAGGAACACCGGGGAGCTGTTTTTT
TRBV5-4,-,TRBJ2-7,TRBD2,CASSWGLAGGRSYEQYF,TGTGCCAGCAGCTGGGGACTAGCGGGGGGACGTTCCTACGAGCAGTACTTC
TRBV2,-,TRBJ1-2,-,CASSPIPDRNYGYTF,TGTGCCAGCAGTCCCATCCCCGACAGAAACTATGGCTACACCTTC
TRBV5-1,-,TRBJ2-5,-,CASSLGPTLKETQYF,TGCGCCAGCAGCTTGGGCCCTACCCTTAAAGAGACCCAGTACTTC
TRBV28,-,TRBJ1-2,-,CASSSLVGRYGYTF,TGTGCCAGCAGTTCCTTGGTGGGCCGCTATGGCTACACCTTC
TRBV19,few,TRBJ1-2,TRBD1,CAISKTGTNYGYTF,TGTGCCATCTCTAAGACAGGGACTAACTATGGCTACACCTTC
TRBV5-1,-,TRBJ2-5,-,CASSLIPGYQETQYF,TGCGCCAGCAGCTTGATTCCCGGTTACCAAGAGACCCAGTACTTC
TRBV3-1/TRBV3-2,-,TRBJ2-1,-,CASSQDPTLRQFF,TGTGCCAGCAGCCAAGATCCCACCCTACGGCAGTTCTTC
TRBV24-1,-,TRBJ2-1,TRBD1,CATSDLAGTGGKIDEQFF,TGTGCCACCAGTGATCTCGCCGGGACAGGGGGCAAGATCGATGAGCAGTTCTTC
TRBV30,-,TRBJ2-1,TRBD1,CAWSVQGKDNEQFF,TGTGCCTGGAGTGTACAGGGGAAAGACAATGAGCAGTTCTTC
TRBV5-1,-,TRBJ2-7,-,CASSFGGASSYEQYF,TGCGCCAGCAGCTTCGGCGGAGCCAGCTCCTACGAGCAGTACTTC
TRBV23-1,-,TRBJ1-2,TRBD1,CASSHPEGGGSYGYTF,TGCGCCAGCAGTCACCCCGAAGGGGGCGGTAGCTATGGCTACACCTTC
TRBV3-1/TRBV3-2,-,TRBJ1-5,-,CASSQVRGSSNQPQHF,TGTGCCAGCAGCCAAGTTAGGGGGTCGAGCAATCAGCCCCAGCATTTT
TRBV13,-,TRBJ2-5,-,CASSDGRGRGTQYF,TGTGCCAGCAGCGACGGACGTGGGCGGGGGACCCAGTACTTC